Listed below are T cell receptor beta chains from one sample, sequenced in a study of shared clonotypes between healthy human individuals. Produced via immunoSEQ multiplex PCR; TCRdb's table is partial and in-frame only. The sample yields roughly 1,100,000 clones, around four fifths seen once. Sequencing was performed on memory CD4+ T cells sorted from blood. The receptors were sampled from a man between 18 and 29 years old in good health. CDR3s include the opening cysteine and the closing phenylalanine or tryptophan. A D gene is named only where the DNA matches it firmly. Clone size is not always given. Where it is, it says once, few, many or a class for expanded clones.

TRBV7-9	TRBJ1-1	-	-	TGTGCCAGCAGCACTCCGGGGAGCACTGAAGCTTTCTTT	CASSTPGSTEAFF
TRBV19	TRBJ1-2	once	-	TGTGCCAGTACCCCACATGGCTATGGCTACACCTTC	CASTPHGYGYTF
TRBV9	TRBJ2-3	-	TRBD1	TGTGCCAGCAGCGTACAGGGGGTGGTCAGTACAGATACGCAGTATTTT	CASSVQGVVSTDTQYF
TRBV5-1	TRBJ2-7	-	-	TGCGCCAGCAGCGGTGAGGGGAGCTCCTACGAGCAGTACTTC	CASSGEGSSYEQYF
TRBV27	TRBJ2-5	-	-	TGTGCCAGCAGAAGAGCAGGGAAGCCAGAGACCCAGTACTTC	CASRRAGKPETQYF
TRBV30	TRBJ2-1	once	TRBD2	TGTGCCTGGAAGGGACTAGCGGGAGTAAATGAGCAGTTCTTC	CAWKGLAGVNEQFF
TRBV29-1	TRBJ1-2	-	-	TGCAGCGTTGACGTTCGCAGGGGCGCCATCCTAGGGGGCTACACCTTC	CSVDVRRGAILGGYTF
TRBV5-6	TRBJ2-2	-	-	TGTGCCAGCAGCTCCGGACAGGGAGGGCACGGGGAGCTGTTTTTT	CASSSGQGGHGELFF
TRBV30	TRBJ2-3	-	-	TGTGCCTGGAGTGACCTAGATACGCAGTATTTT	CAWSDLDTQYF
TRBV10-3	TRBJ2-7	few	TRBD1	TGTGCCATCAGTGAGTCCACGACAGGGACCGAGCAGTACTTC	CAISESTTGTEQYF
TRBV6-4	TRBJ1-1	-	-	TGTGCCAGCAGAGCATTTACAGGTGAAGCTTTCTTT	CASRAFTGEAFF
TRBV7-2	TRBJ2-1	-	-	TGTGCCAGCAGCGTAGGAACGTCGAATGAGCAGTTCTTC	CASSVGTSNEQFF
TRBV5-1	TRBJ1-2	-	-	TGCGCCAGCAGCCACAAGGGAGGGCGGGCCTATGGCTACACCTTC	CASSHKGGRAYGYTF
TRBV7-3	TRBJ1-6	-	-	TGTGCCAGCAGCTTAAACGAGAATTCACCCCTCCACTTT	CASSLNENSPLHF
TRBV25-1	TRBJ2-1	-	-	TGTGCCAGCGGTCACGGGGTGGGCAATGAGCAGTTCTTC	CASGHGVGNEQFF
TRBV2	TRBJ2-2	-	TRBD1	TGTGCCAGCAGGCCGGACAGGGCCACCGGGGAGCTGTTTTTT	CASRPDRATGELFF
TRBV19	TRBJ2-6	-	TRBD1	TGTGCCAGTAGTCGTCTAACAGGGGTCTCTGGGGCCAACGTCCTGACTTTC	CASSRLTGVSGANVLTF
TRBV9	TRBJ2-2	-	-	TGTGCCAGCAGCGCCTTTCAAGGGTTTCCTACCGGGGAGCTGTTTTTT	CASSAFQGFPTGELFF
TRBV30	TRBJ2-7	-	-	TGTGCCCGCTCCGCGGGGCAAGGGACCGAGCAGTACTTC	CARSAGQGTEQYF
TRBV20-1	TRBJ1-1	-	-	TGCAGTGCTAGAGCTACTGAAGCTTTCTTT	CSARATEAFF
TRBV5-1	TRBJ2-7	few	TRBD2	TGCGCCAGCAGCTTGGGGGGACTAGCGGGAAACTACGAGCAGTACTTC	CASSLGGLAGNYEQYF
TRBV2	TRBJ1-4	-	-	TGTGCCAGCTCATTTGTGGACGTAAATGAAAAACTGTTTTTT	CASSFVDVNEKLFF
TRBV7-6	TRBJ2-3	many	TRBD2	TGTGCCAGCAGCTTAAACCCAGCGGGGGGCACAGATACGCAGTATTTT	CASSLNPAGGTDTQYF
TRBV10-1	TRBJ2-3	-	TRBD1	TGCGCCAGCAGTGAGACGGCAGGGGGAAGAAATACGCAGTATTTT	CASSETAGGRNTQYF
TRBV5-4	TRBJ2-1	-	TRBD2	TGTGCCAGCAGCTTGGCCCCGGCGGGAGGCTACAATGAGCAGTTCTTC	CASSLAPAGGYNEQFF
TRBV30	TRBJ2-7	-	-	TGTGCCTGGAGTGCCCAGATAACAGGCTCCTACGAGCAGTACTTC	CAWSAQITGSYEQYF
TRBV7-9	TRBJ2-7	-	TRBD1	TGTGCCAGCAGCTTACACCGGGACAGCCCTGCCTACGAGCAGTACTTC	CASSLHRDSPAYEQYF
TRBV27	TRBJ1-1	-	TRBD1	TGTGCCAGCAGTCCTCGACAGGGGGCGAATCAGGGGAGAGCTTTCTTT	CASSPRQGANQGRAFF
TRBV6-4	TRBJ2-2	-	TRBD1	TGTGCCAGCAGTCCACAGGGGGGCACCGGGGAGCTGTTTTTT	CASSPQGGTGELFF
TRBV5-1	TRBJ2-5	-	-	TGCGCCAGCAGATGGGACCAAGAGACCCAGTACTTC	CASRWDQETQYF
TRBV5-1	TRBJ2-1	-	-	TGCGCCAGCAGCTTGGCAGGGCCAATCTACAATGAGCAGTTCTTC	CASSLAGPIYNEQFF
TRBV2	TRBJ2-7	-	-	TGTGCCAGCAGCGAGGGACTCCGGGGGAACGAGCAGTACTTC	CASSEGLRGNEQYF
TRBV28	TRBJ2-5	-	-	TGTGCCAGCAGTTCTCCCGCCGAGGGGGGGACCTTATACGAAGAGACCCAGTACTTC	CASSSPAEGGTLYEETQYF
TRBV2	TRBJ2-2	-	-	TGTGCCAGCAGTGGAGGTTTGGCCGGGGAGCTGTTTTTT	CASSGGLAGELFF
TRBV6-4	TRBJ2-3	-	TRBD2	TGTGCCAGCGGTCCCTCTAGCGGGGGAACAGATACGCAGTATTTT	CASGPSSGGTDTQYF
TRBV19	TRBJ1-2	once	TRBD1	TGTGCCAGTAGTTCAGGGGGCTCCTTGGTGTATGGCTACACCTTC	CASSSGGSLVYGYTF
TRBV5-1	TRBJ1-6	once	-	TGCGCCAGCAGCTTGGATCGGGGGTATAATTCACCCCTCCACTTT	CASSLDRGYNSPLHF
TRBV7-8	TRBJ2-5	-	-	TGTGCCAGCAGCTTAGCGTGGGCTGTTCTAGAGACCCAGTACTTC	CASSLAWAVLETQYF
TRBV7-9	TRBJ1-1	-	TRBD1	TGTGCCAGCAGCTCTACCACCGGGACAGGGAGGGGTAACACTGAAGCTTTCTTT	CASSSTTGTGRGNTEAFF
TRBV6-5	TRBJ2-5	-	-	TGTGCCAGCAGTACCTGGGGGGCTGAGACCCAGTACTTC	CASSTWGAETQYF
TRBV7-9	TRBJ1-2	few	-	TGTGCCAGCAGCTTAGCGGGCAGGGCCAATGGCTACACCTTC	CASSLAGRANGYTF